These 9 T cell receptor beta chains were all obtained from the same sample, sequenced in a study of tumor and adjacent non-tumor tissue in lung cancer. The template was RNA from unsorted bulk tissue. A modified ARM-PCR protocol with three rounds of nested PCR amplified TCRbeta. One entry per CDR3 protein, called by TCRdb with MiXCR from the multiplex PCR reads. The repertoire holds 91,000 or so distinct CDR3 sequences, with 67% as singletons. Source material: lung tumor tissue. All receptors derive from a man between 60 and 75 years old with non-small cell lung cancer.

The chain joins TRBV29-1 to TRBJ2-1; D perhaps matches TRBD1 (5 bases). Looked up from germline, CDR1 is SQVTM and CDR2 is ANQGSEA. CDR3 length equals 15 residues. Trimming left V 2 bases short and J 7 bases short, with 18 bases between. Here the CDR3 DNA reads TGCAGCGTTGAACCTGGACATGGGTTCTGGAATGAGCAGTTCTTC. Its protein is CSVEPGHGFWNEQFF.

Regarding this clonotype: At one of its ends the junction is not consistent with the germline gene, which may arise from a read error. The chain combines TRBV7-9 with TRBJ2-3, with 7 bases identical to TRBD2. CDR1 and CDR2 from the germline V gene are SEHNR and FQNEAQ (reference sequence). The CDR3 extends over 14 amino acids. CDR3 amino acids: CTSSLWRAGDAQYF. The CDR3 DNA sequence: TGTACCAGCAGCTTGTGGAGGGCGGGGGATGCGCAGTATTTT.

In DNA form, the CDR3 reads TGTGCCAGCAGCCGACTAGCGCCCCAAGAGACCCAGTACTTC. Protein sequence: CASSRLAPQETQYF. The rearrangement joins TRBV11-2 to TRBJ2-5; 8 positions agree with TRBD2. This CDR3 spans 14 amino acids. Per the germline V gene, CDR1 is SGHAT and CDR2 is FQNNGV. V lost 5 bases, J lost 1 base, and 3 bases stayed unmatched.

This clonotype has a count of ten or more. The chain couples TRBV6-1 to TRBJ2-2; TRBD2 matches at 12 bases. Germline V gene data show CDR1 as MNHNS and CDR2 as SASEGT. With V trimmed by 7 bases and J by 2 bases, 5 bases remained unmatched. This CDR3 has 16 amino acids. The CDR3 nucleotides are TGTGCCAGCACCGGACTAGCGGGGATAAACACCGGGGAGCTGTTTTTT. Protein sequence: CASTGLAGINTGELFF.

This clonotype has just one count. A read error may produce the germline difference seen at one junction end. The J gene is TRBJ2-5, the V gene TRBV12-3 or TRBV12-4; 9 bases fit TRBD2. This CDR3 is 15 amino acids long. CDR3 nucleotide sequence: TGTGCCAGCTCTGATACGGGACTAGCCTTAGAGACCCCGTACTTC. Encoded protein: CASSDTGLALETPYF.

For this clonotype: At one of its ends the junction is not consistent with the germline gene, which may arise from a read error. The chain has TRBV6-2 or TRBV6-3 and TRBJ2-2; 8 bases align to TRBD1. CDR3 length: 16 amino acids. The germline V gene has CDR1 MNHEY and CDR2 SVGEGT. CDR3 DNA sequence: TGTGCCAGCAGTCGACAGGGGACCCCGGAGACCGGGGAGCTGTTTTTC. Its protein is CASSRQGTPETGELFF.

A note on this clonotype: Relative to the germline gene, one junction end is altered; a read error may explain this. This chain connects TRBV6-5 to TRBJ2-6; D is possibly TRBD2 (5 bases). The CDR3 is 17 residues long. In germline, CDR1 is MNHEY, CDR2 SVGAGI. As DNA, the CDR3 is TGTGACAGCAGTGATAAGAAAGGGAGCTCTGGGGCCAACGTCCTGACTTTC. Translating it yields CDSSDKKGSSGANVLTF.

As regards this clonotype: This could be a read error, since a much larger clone is one nucleotide away. This rearrangement joins TRBV28 to TRBJ1-2, with a weak D call TRBD1 (5 bases). The CDR3 length is 13 residues. Germline CDR1 reads MDHEN; CDR2 reads SYDVKM. CDR3 nucleotide sequence: TGTGTCAGCAGTTCACAGGAGATCTATGGCTACACCTTC. Residues: CVSSSQEIYGYTF.

V and J are TRBV2 and TRBJ2-1, with D possibly being TRBD1 or TRBD2 (5 bases each). Germline lookup yields CDR1 SNHLY and CDR2 FYNNEI. The CDR3 contains 13 residues. The ends were cut back, 8 bases at V and 6 bases at J, with 14 bases in the middle. The CDR3 DNA reads as TGTGCCAGCGCGAGGGGTGGGGGCAATGAGCAGTTCTTC. It translates to CASARGGGNEQFF. The full variable domain, rest sourced from reference TRBV2 and TRBJ2-1, is EPEVTQTPSHQVTQMGQEVILRCVPISNHLYFYWYRQILGQKVEFLVSFYNNEISEKSEIFDDQFSVERPDGSNFTLKIRSTKLEDSAMYFCASARGGGNEQFFGPGTRLTVL.